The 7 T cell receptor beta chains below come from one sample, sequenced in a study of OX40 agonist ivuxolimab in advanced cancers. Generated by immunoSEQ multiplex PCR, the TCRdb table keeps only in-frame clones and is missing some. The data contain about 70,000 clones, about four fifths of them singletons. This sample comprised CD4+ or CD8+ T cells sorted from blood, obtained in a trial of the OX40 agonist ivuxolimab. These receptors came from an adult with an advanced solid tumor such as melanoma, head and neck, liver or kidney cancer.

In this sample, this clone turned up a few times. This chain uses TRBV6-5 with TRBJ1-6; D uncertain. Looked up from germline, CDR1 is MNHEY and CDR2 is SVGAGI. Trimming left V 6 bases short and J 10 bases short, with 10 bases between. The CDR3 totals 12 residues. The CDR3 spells CASRLGSSPLHF. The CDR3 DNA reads TGTGCCAGCAGGCTGGGAAGCTCACCCCTCCACTTT.

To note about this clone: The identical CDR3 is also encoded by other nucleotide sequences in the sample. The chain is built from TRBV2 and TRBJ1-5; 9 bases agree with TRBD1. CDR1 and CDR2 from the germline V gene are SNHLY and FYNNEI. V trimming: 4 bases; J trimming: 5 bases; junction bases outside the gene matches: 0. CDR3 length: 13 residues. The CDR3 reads CASSGQGDQPQHF. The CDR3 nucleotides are TGTGCCAGCAGTGGACAGGGGGATCAGCCCCAGCATTTT.

In DNA, the CDR3 is TGTGCCAGCAGCTTAGGCCGGAACACCGGGGAGCTGTTTTTT. It yields the protein CASSLGRNTGELFF. The J gene is TRBJ2-2, the V gene TRBV11-2; D not resolved. The CDR3 extends over 14 amino acids. CDR1 is SGHAT, CDR2 FQNNGV, per germline. With 1 base removed from V and 1 base from J, the gap between germline ends came to 4 bases.

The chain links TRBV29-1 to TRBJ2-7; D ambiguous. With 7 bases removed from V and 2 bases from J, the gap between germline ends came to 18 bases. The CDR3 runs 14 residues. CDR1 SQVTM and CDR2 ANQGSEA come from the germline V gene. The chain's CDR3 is CSAFLSKGTYEQYF. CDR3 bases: TGCAGCGCCTTCCTGAGTAAAGGCACCTACGAGCAGTACTTC.

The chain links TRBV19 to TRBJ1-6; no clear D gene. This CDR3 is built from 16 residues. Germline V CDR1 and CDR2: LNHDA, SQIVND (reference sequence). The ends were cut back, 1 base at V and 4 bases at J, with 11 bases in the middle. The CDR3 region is CASSIGHDVYNSPLHF. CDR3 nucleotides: TGTGCCAGTAGTATAGGGCACGACGTTTATAATTCACCCCTCCACTTT.

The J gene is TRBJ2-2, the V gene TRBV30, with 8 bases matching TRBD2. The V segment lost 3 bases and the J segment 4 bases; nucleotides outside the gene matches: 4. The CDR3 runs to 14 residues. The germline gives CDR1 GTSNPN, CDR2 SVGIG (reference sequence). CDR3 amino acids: CAWRSGGTTGELFF. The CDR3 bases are TGTGCCTGGAGGAGCGGGGGTACCACCGGGGAGCTGTTTTTT.

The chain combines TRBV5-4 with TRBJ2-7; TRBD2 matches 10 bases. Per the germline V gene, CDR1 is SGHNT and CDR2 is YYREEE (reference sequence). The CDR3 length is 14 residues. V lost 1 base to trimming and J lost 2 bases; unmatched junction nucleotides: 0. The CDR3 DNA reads TGTGCCAGCAGCTTGAGCGGGAGGGCCTACGAGCAGTACTTC. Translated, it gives CASSLSGRAYEQYF. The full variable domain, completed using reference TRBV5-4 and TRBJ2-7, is ETGVTQSPTHLIKTRGQQVTLRCSSQSGHNTVSWYQQALGQGPQFIFQYYREEENGRGNFPPRFSGLQFPNYSSELNVNALELDDSALYLCASSLSGRAYEQYFGPGTRLTVT.